The rows below give T cell receptor beta chains drawn from one sample of a study of response to subunit inactivated influenza vaccine. One entry per CDR3 protein, called by TCRdb with MiXCR from the RT-PCR reads. The sample lists a few hundred thousand distinct CDR3 sequences; about 14% were seen once. Sample: PBMCs from blood, taken 11 to 12 days after vaccination. Receptor source: a man aged 50 or older who received an inactivated influenza vaccine. Both conserved end residues are part of each CDR3. The order of the fields is J gene, clone size, D gene, V gene, CDR3 protein, CDR3 DNA. The D gene is left open where the match is weak. Some rows have no size entry. The others give once, few or many, or a class for an expanded clone.

TRBJ1-2,few,TRBD1,TRBV5-1,CASSLLPGQGSSFYGYTF,TGCGCCAGCAGCTTGTTACCGGGACAGGGGTCCTCCTTCTATGGCTACACCTTC
TRBJ2-7,-,-,TRBV28,CASGRPGYEQYF,TGTGCCAGCGGGAGACCTGGGTACGAGCAGTACTTC
TRBJ1-1,-,-,TRBV4-1,CASSQVGTNTEAFF,TGCGCCAGCAGCCAAGTCGGGACAAACACTGAAGCTTTCTTT
TRBJ2-2,-,-,TRBV7-2,CASSLFTGIGELFF,TGTGCCAGCAGCTTATTTACAGGGATAGGGGAGCTGTTTTTT
TRBJ2-1,-,TRBD2,TRBV7-9,CASKMGGGYNEQFF,TGTGCCAGCAAAATGGGCGGGGGTTACAATGAGCAGTTCTTC
TRBJ1-1,many,-,TRBV4-3,CASSQTGTTAFF,TGCGCCAGCAGCCAAACCGGGACCACCGCTTTCTTT
TRBJ1-5,-,-,TRBV5-6,CASSLTGRSDQPQHF,TGTGCCAGCAGCTTGACAGGACGGAGCGATCAGCCCCAGCATTTT
TRBJ2-7,many,TRBD1,TRBV12-3/TRBV12-4,CASSRDRASYEQYF,TGTGCCAGCTCAAGGGACAGGGCCTCCTACGAGCAGTACTTC
TRBJ1-4,-,-,TRBV7-2,CASSLIGGSTNEKLFF,TGTGCCAGCAGCCTAATCGGCGGCTCGACTAATGAAAAACTGTTTTTT
TRBJ2-3,few,TRBD2,TRBV12-3/TRBV12-4,CASSQDAQVRWGLAADTQYF,TGTGCCAGCAGCCAAGATGCGCAAGTTAGATGGGGACTAGCGGCCGATACGCAGTATTTT
TRBJ2-7,few,-,TRBV12-3/TRBV12-4,CASRSSEFRGYEQYF,TGTGCCAGCAGGTCCTCCGAGTTTAGGGGCTACGAGCAGTACTTC
TRBJ1-3,-,-,TRBV12-3/TRBV12-4,CASSTFYSSGNTIYF,TGTGCCAGCAGTACCTTCTACAGCTCTGGAAACACCATATATTTT
TRBJ2-7,few,-,TRBV20-1,CSARRGSSNEQYF,TGCAGTGCTAGAAGAGGGTCGTCGAACGAGCAGTACTTC
TRBJ2-3,many,-,TRBV20-1,CSASWASTDTQYF,TGCAGTGCCTCATGGGCTAGCACAGATACGCAGTATTTT
TRBJ1-3,few,TRBD1,TRBV12-3/TRBV12-4,CATTDRSGNTIYF,TGTGCCACCACGGACAGGAGTGGAAACACCATATATTTT
TRBJ1-5,-,-,TRBV28,CASSPRGSQPQHF,TGTGCCAGCAGTCCTAGGGGGAGTCAGCCCCAGCATTTT
TRBJ2-7,-,-,TRBV20-1,CSARDRSFSYEQYF,TGCAGTGCTAGAGATCGGAGTTTCTCCTACGAGCAGTACTTC
TRBJ2-1,-,TRBD2,TRBV10-3,CAIRDGTSGRRVNEQLF,TGTGCCATCCGGGACGGGACTAGCGGGAGACGAGTAAATGAGCAGCTCTTC
TRBJ1-1,-,TRBD1,TRBV5-5,CASSSGTVYSEAFF,TGTGCCAGCAGCTCCGGGACAGTATATTCTGAAGCTTTCTTT
TRBJ2-1,-,-,TRBV7-2,CASSPAFVGHEQFF,TGTGCCAGCAGCCCCGCCTTTGTGGGGCATGAGCAGTTCTTC
TRBJ2-7,many,TRBD2,TRBV6-5,CASSYSASGKYEQYF,TGTGCCAGCAGTTACTCGGCTAGCGGGAAGTACGAGCAGTACTTC
TRBJ2-3,-,TRBD2,TRBV20-1,CSASRTGGSQDTQYF,TGCAGTGCTAGTCGGACCGGCGGGAGTCAGGATACGCAGTATTTT
TRBJ2-1,-,TRBD2,TRBV5-6,CASSLLLAGDTFDEQFF,TGTGCCAGCAGCTTGCTTCTAGCGGGGGATACGTTCGATGAGCAGTTCTTC
TRBJ2-7,few,TRBD1,TRBV5-1,CASSSRLRTGGDEQYF,TGCGCCAGCAGCTCGCGTTTAAGGACAGGCGGCGACGAGCAGTACTTC
TRBJ1-1,few,-,TRBV16,CASSDSSGNTEAFF,TGTGCCAGCAGCGATTCATCAGGGAACACTGAAGCTTTCTTT
TRBJ1-1,few,-,TRBV7-2,CASSLAPGGTEAFF,TGTGCCAGCAGCTTAGCCCCGGGCGGTACTGAAGCTTTCTTT
TRBJ2-1,-,-,TRBV7-2,CASRSPVGGSRPSEQFF,TGTGCCAGCAGATCACCGGTGGGAGGAAGTAGGCCGTCTGAGCAGTTCTTC
TRBJ2-1,many,TRBD1,TRBV4-1,CASSGKTGTGGHEQFF,TGCGCCAGCAGCGGAAAGACCGGGACAGGGGGCCATGAGCAGTTCTTC
TRBJ2-7,many,-,TRBV7-6,CASSLGFSRTDYEQYF,TGTGCCAGCAGCTTAGGATTTTCCAGGACGGACTACGAGCAGTACTTC
TRBJ2-6,few,-,TRBV7-9,CASDSSGANVLTF,TGTGCCAGCGATTCCTCTGGGGCCAACGTCCTGACTTTC
TRBJ1-2,-,-,TRBV2,CASSYRALGGYTF,TGTGCCAGCAGTTACAGGGCCCTGGGGGGCTACACCTTC
TRBJ2-7,few,TRBD1,TRBV11-2,CASSSSNQGVRYEQYF,TGTGCCAGCAGCTCCTCAAATCAGGGGGTTAGGTACGAGCAGTACTTC
TRBJ2-1,few,TRBD2,TRBV3-1,CASSPTGTSGLNRYNEQFF,TGTGCCAGCAGCCCAACCGGGACTAGCGGATTGAATCGGTACAATGAGCAGTTCTTC
TRBJ2-2,few,TRBD2,TRBV6-1,CASRAGLAGTANTGELFF,TGTGCCAGCAGAGCAGGGCTAGCGGGAACCGCGAACACCGGGGAGCTGTTTTTT
TRBJ2-1,many,TRBD2,TRBV19,CASSIWRGGGRAYNEQFF,TGTGCCAGTAGTATTTGGCGTGGCGGCGGGAGGGCATACAATGAGCAGTTCTTC